These 19 T cell receptor beta chains came from one sample sequenced in a study of vaccination effects on CD4 cells after COVID-19. Their target antigens are unknown. Prior to sequencing, the ViraFEST assay stimulated PBMC with viral peptide pools, which expanded the antigen-specific CD4+ T cells. Upon completion of under eleven days in culture, CD4+ T cells were isolated. From March to December 2020, the person had a SARS-CoV-2 infection that was confirmed by PCR. The data were produced by immunoSEQ multiplex PCR, yet TCRdb's version contains in-frame clones alone and is incomplete. This table has approximately 37,000 clones, approximately 70% appearing once. Source: CD4+ T cells from PBMCs cultured with a peptide pool, taken before COVID-19 vaccination. All receptors derive from a human donor who had a prior SARS-CoV-2 infection.

This chain links TRBV19 with TRBJ2-5; 12 nucleotides agree with TRBD2. V was clipped by 2 bases and J by 2 bases; unmatched bases: 0. The CDR3 totals 15 residues. Germline values: CDR1 LNHDA, CDR2 SQIVND (reference sequence). CDR3 region: CASSILAGGQETQYF. In DNA form, the CDR3 reads TGTGCCAGTAGTATACTAGCGGGGGGGCAAGAGACCCAGTACTTC. Full variable domain (rest looked up from reference TRBV19 and TRBJ2-5): DGGITQSPKYLFRKEGQNVTLSCEQNLNHDAMYWYRQDPGQGLRLIYYSQIVNDFQKGDIAEGYSVSREKKESFPLTVTSAQKNPTAFYLCASSILAGGQETQYFGPGTRLLVL.

This clone occurred once. The V call is TRBV5-4, the J call TRBJ1-2, with a tentative D call TRBD1 (5 bases). With 5 bases removed from V and 2 bases from J, the gap between germline ends came to 10 bases. The CDR3 contains 13 residues. The germline gives CDR1 SGHNT, CDR2 YYREEE (reference sequence). The CDR3 spells CASSPRGNYGYTF. DNA for the CDR3: TGTGCCAGCAGTCCGAGGGGCAACTATGGCTACACCTTC.

V usage is TRBV7-2 and J usage is TRBJ1-3; D is uncertain. The V end was cut by 2 bases, the J end by 0 bases, with 5 bases between. The CDR3 covers 14 residues. CDR1 is SGHTA, CDR2 FQGNSA, per germline. The CDR3 loop reads CASSLRISGNTIYF. The CDR3 DNA reads TGTGCCAGCAGCTTAAGGATCTCTGGAAACACCATATATTTT.

The chain links TRBV3-1 (or the pseudogene TRBV3-2) to TRBJ2-1; TRBD2 might be the D (6 bases). The CDR3 spans 17 residues. Germline CDR1 reads LGHDT; CDR2 reads YNNKEL (reference sequence). Trimming took 2 bases from V and 0 from J, leaving 14 bases between them. As DNA, the CDR3 is TGTGCCAGCAGCCAAATTGGAGGGATGAGCTCCTACAATGAGCAGTTCTTC. This encodes CASSQIGGMSSYNEQFF.

The chain links TRBV6-6 to TRBJ2-1, with D tentatively TRBD2 (5 bases). Between the trimmed V and J ends, which lost 7 bases and 7 bases, there was a span of 14 bases. This CDR3 has 13 residues. Germline V CDR1 and CDR2: MNHNY, SVGAGI (reference sequence). The CDR3 is CASNEYTGNEQFF. CDR3 in DNA: TGTGCCAGCAACGAATACACGGGGAATGAGCAGTTCTTC.

The J gene is TRBJ2-7, the V gene TRBV2; D tentatively fits TRBD1 or TRBD2 (5 bases each). Germline V CDR1 and CDR2: SNHLY, FYNNEI. The CDR3 length is 13 residues. Deletions cut 0 bases from V and 8 bases from J, with 11 bases between. The CDR3 DNA is TGTGCCAGCAGTGAAGCACTCCCGGGGCAGCAGTACTTC. Translated: CASSEALPGQQYF.

The chain joins TRBV2 to TRBJ2-4; perhaps TRBD2 as D (6 bases). V was trimmed by 6 bases and J by 9 bases, leaving 15 bases between them. This CDR3 has 13 amino acids. The germline gives CDR1 SNHLY, CDR2 FYNNEI. As DNA, the CDR3 is TGTGCCAGCAGGACCCAGGTGGGAGGCATTCAGTACTTC. This translates into CASRTQVGGIQYF.

The V and J genes are TRBV6-9 and TRBJ2-5, with unresolved D. This CDR3 region has 19 residues. From germline, CDR1 is MNHGY and CDR2 SVAAGI. Trimming cost V 2 bases and J 0 bases, with 22 bases left between them. The CDR3 is CASSYAGCQKVRYQETQYF. The CDR3 nucleotides read TGTGCCAGCAGTTATGCCGGTTGCCAGAAGGTTCGGTACCAAGAGACCCAGTACTTC.

This rearrangement joins TRBV9 to TRBJ1-3, with D possibly matching TRBD1 (5 bases). Germline CDR1 SGDLS, CDR2 YYNGEE. V was shortened by 7 bases and J by 2 bases, with 25 bases between the two germline ends. The CDR3 runs to 18 residues. CDR3 bases: TGTGCCAGCTCCCTTGCTCTTCAAGGGACTCACCCTGGAAACACCATATATTTT. Amino acids: CASSLALQGTHPGNTIYF.

The chain has TRBV15 and TRBJ1-1; 7 positions agree with TRBD1. Germline V gene sequence: CDR1 LNHNV, CDR2 YYDKDF (reference sequence). With V trimmed by 6 bases and J by 5 bases, 15 bases remained unmatched. The CDR3 length is 16 residues. This CDR3 reads CATSTHLGGGSTEAFF. DNA for the CDR3: TGTGCCACCAGTACCCATTTAGGGGGCGGTAGTACTGAAGCTTTCTTT.

This chain joins TRBV27 and TRBJ1-6; D not certain. The CDR3 is 16 amino acids. Germline V gene sequence: CDR1 MNHEY, CDR2 SMNVEV (reference sequence). Trimming pared 0 bases from V and 6 bases from J, leaving 12 bases between. CDR3 sequence reads: CASSLSLGGGNSPLHF. In DNA form, the CDR3 reads TGTGCCAGCAGTTTATCGTTAGGCGGAGGTAATTCACCCCTCCACTTT.

Details on this clone: A read error may account for a junction end that differs from germline. V gene TRBV2 combines with J gene TRBJ2-7; D gene unclear. CDR1 is SNHLY, CDR2 FYNNEI, per germline. The CDR3 is made up of 12 amino acids. The CDR3 DNA sequence: TGTGCCAGCAGTGCCTATCCCACAGCGCCGGCCTTC. Its protein product is CASSAYPTAPAF.

This clone was detected only a few times. V gene TRBV2 combines with J gene TRBJ2-7; D not certain. V was cut by 0 bases and J by 3 bases, with 6 bases left in between. CDR1 and CDR2 (germline): SNHLY, FYNNEI. This CDR3 is built from 13 residues. The CDR3 region is CASSEAGLYEQYF. The CDR3 coding sequence is TGTGCCAGCAGTGAAGCAGGGCTCTACGAGCAGTACTTC. The variable domain in full, with the rest retrieved from reference TRBV2 and TRBJ2-7, is EPEVTQTPSHQVTQMGQEVILRCVPISNHLYFYWYRQILGQKVEFLVSFYNNEISEKSEIFDDQFSVERPDGSNFTLKIRSTKLEDSAMYFCASSEAGLYEQYFGPGTRLTVT.

The rearrangement links TRBV3-1 (or the pseudogene TRBV3-2) to TRBJ2-1; no clear D. The CDR3 totals 11 residues. With 5 bases removed from V and 9 bases from J, the gap between germline ends came to 8 bases. Germline values: CDR1 LGHDT, CDR2 YNNKEL (reference sequence). CDR3 DNA: TGTGCCAGCAGCGAAAGAAGTGAGCAGTTCTTC. Protein product: CASSERSEQFF.

This clone has just a few counts. The J gene is TRBJ2-3, the V gene TRBV9, with 15 bases aligning to TRBD2. CDR3 length equals 20 residues. V lost 3 bases and J lost 1; bases outside the gene matches: 12. Germline V gene sequence: CDR1 SGDLS, CDR2 YYNGEE. The CDR3 loop reads CASSASGLAGGEGGTDTQYF. The CDR3 region has the DNA TGTGCCAGCAGCGCGAGCGGACTAGCGGGAGGGGAGGGTGGCACAGATACGCAGTATTTT.

This chain joins TRBV5-7 and TRBJ1-1; 10 bases agree with TRBD1. Being an ORF, TRBV5-7 has a function that is uncertain. The CDR3 loop spans 17 amino acids. V shed 2 bases, J shed 4 bases, and the junction held 11 bases outside the gene matches. The CDR3 bases are TGTGCCAGCAGCTTAATACGCCCGGGACAGGGGACCACTGAAGCTTTCTTT. Protein sequence: CASSLIRPGQGTTEAFF.

This clone was picked up one time. This chain links TRBV19 with TRBJ1-2; tentatively, D is TRBD1 (5 bases). Germline V gene data show CDR1 as LNHDA and CDR2 as SQIVND (reference sequence). The CDR3 is 14 amino acids. V dropped 3 bases and J dropped 7 bases, with 15 bases sitting between them. The CDR3 loop is CASSIMTAYRGYTF. For the CDR3, the DNA is TGTGCCAGTAGTATCATGACAGCATACCGTGGCTACACCTTC.

J is TRBJ2-3 and V is TRBV5-4, with unresolved D. CDR1 and CDR2 from the germline V gene are SGHNT and YYREEE (reference sequence). V lost 3 bases to trimming and J lost 2 bases, with 10 bases between them. The CDR3 extends over 14 amino acids. The CDR3: CASSSPSNTDTQYF. In nucleotides, the CDR3 is TGTGCCAGCAGCTCCCCCTCGAACACAGATACGCAGTATTTT.

V gene TRBV6-2 or TRBV6-3 combines with J gene TRBJ1-1, with D unresolved. The CDR3 is 13 residues long. The germline CDR1 and CDR2 sequences are MNHEY and SVGEGT. V was shortened by 4 bases and J by 1 base, with 7 bases between the two germline ends. This CDR3 is CASSLLPNTEAFF. CDR3 nucleotide sequence: TGTGCCAGCAGTTTATTACCGAACACTGAAGCTTTCTTT.